A selection of T cell receptor beta chains follows, all from one sample in a study of T cells in localized non-small cell lung cancer. Only in-frame clones appear in the TCRdb table, and some are missing; sequencing was by immunoSEQ multiplex PCR. This repertoire shows some 22,000 clones, around 84% found once; its top ten account for 2% to 2.5%. This material consisted of peripheral blood, taken before any cancer treatment. All receptors come from a man between 35 and 75 years old with stage I lung adenocarcinoma. Both conserved end residues are part of each CDR3. D genes are given only for firm matches. Size tells how often a clone was seen (once, few, many) or the class of an expanded clone, and some rows leave it out.

clone_size d_call j_call v_call cdr3_aa cdr3_nt
. . TRBJ2-7 TRBV28 CASSLQGTGEQYF TGTGCCAGCAGTTTACAGGGGACCGGCGAGCAGTACTTC
. . TRBJ2-3 TRBV5-1 CASKANVETDTQYF TGCGCCAGCAAGGCGAACGTAGAGACAGATACGCAGTATTTT
. TRBD1 TRBJ1-1 TRBV30 CAWRFLPGQGNTEAFF TGTGCCTGGAGGTTCTTACCGGGACAGGGGAACACTGAAGCTTTCTTT
. TRBD2 TRBJ2-7 TRBV9 CASSRGGIEDEQYF TGTGCCAGCAGTCGCGGGGGGATAGAAGACGAGCAGTACTTC
. . TRBJ1-4 TRBV4-3 CASSPPATSLIEKLFF TGCGCCAGCAGCCCCCCGGCCACATCCCTAATTGAAAAACTGTTTTTT
. TRBD2 TRBJ2-3 TRBV5-1 CASSYLAGTGTDTQYF TGCGCCAGCAGCTACCTAGCGGGAACTGGCACAGATACGCAGTATTTT
. . TRBJ2-2 TRBV6-6 CASSSTSTYTGELFF TGTGCCAGCAGTTCTACTAGCACATACACCGGGGAGCTGTTTTTT
. TRBD1 TRBJ2-2 TRBV7-3 CASSTGAGELFF TGTGCCAGCAGCACAGGGGCCGGGGAGCTGTTTTTT
once TRBD2 TRBJ2-7 TRBV7-2 CASSFTSGIYEQYF TGTGCCAGCAGCTTTACTAGCGGGATATACGAGCAGTACTTC
few . TRBJ1-4 TRBV5-1 CASSPGWGRDGEKLFF TGCGCCAGCAGCCCGGGATGGGGCAGGGATGGTGAAAAACTGTTTTTT
. . TRBJ2-2 TRBV2 CASRPSQRRNTGELFF TGTGCCAGCAGACCATCCCAGCGGAGGAACACCGGGGAGCTGTTTTTT
. TRBD1 TRBJ2-5 TRBV7-9 CASSLGDRSGETQYF TGTGCCAGCAGCTTAGGGGACAGGAGTGGAGAGACCCAGTACTTC
once TRBD2 TRBJ2-3 TRBV5-1 CASSLGAGATTDTQYF TGCGCCAGCAGCTTGGGGGCGGGAGCTACCACAGATACGCAGTATTTT
once . TRBJ2-1 TRBV7-2 CASSLESSGFSYNEQFF TGTGCCAGCAGCTTAGAGAGTAGCGGTTTCTCCTACAATGAGCAGTTCTTC
once . TRBJ2-7 TRBV5-1 CASSLVPDTYEQYF TGCGCCAGCAGCTTGGTTCCGGATACCTACGAGCAGTACTTC
. TRBD2 TRBJ2-1 TRBV5-4 CASSPTSAHEQFF TGTGCCAGCAGCCCCACTAGCGCCCATGAGCAGTTCTTC
. TRBD2 TRBJ2-5 TRBV5-4 CASSLGALAGIETQYF TGTGCCAGCAGCTTGGGGGCCCTAGCGGGAATAGAGACCCAGTACTTC
. . TRBJ1-1 TRBV5-1 CASSLDAGGGEAFF TGCGCCAGCAGCTTGGACGCGGGGGGCGGTGAAGCTTTCTTT
. . TRBJ2-7 TRBV9 CASSVGQGSPYEQYF TGTGCCAGCAGCGTAGGGCAGGGATCCCCCTACGAGCAGTACTTC
. . TRBJ1-1 TRBV5-1 CASSLTRFGYSFF TGCGCCAGCAGCTTAACCCGCTTTGGGTATTCTTTCTTT
. TRBD1 TRBJ1-3 TRBV9 CASSPRPGQEGGNTIYF TGTGCCAGCAGCCCCCGTCCGGGACAGGAAGGTGGAAACACCATATATTTT
. TRBD1 TRBJ2-7 TRBV27 CASSLSTGGYEQYF TGTGCCAGCAGTTTATCGACAGGGGGCTACGAGCAGTACTTC
. TRBD2 TRBJ2-3 TRBV2 CASSEGSGGGNTQYF TGTGCCAGCAGTGAAGGTAGCGGGGGAGGAAATACGCAGTATTTT
. . TRBJ2-5 TRBV12-2 CASRLAWVAGEETQYF TGTGCAAGTCGCTTAGCGTGGGTAGCGGGAGAAGAGACCCAGTACTTC
. . TRBJ1-2 TRBV10-2 CASSLDSSANYGYTF TGCGCCAGCAGCCTAGACAGCTCAGCTAACTATGGCTACACCTTC
. . TRBJ2-7 TRBV5-1 CASSFGPSSSEQYF TGCGCCAGCAGCTTCGGGCCCTCCTCGAGCGAGCAGTACTTC
. TRBD1 TRBJ2-5 TRBV5-1 CASSLAPGQGQETQYF TGCGCCAGCAGCTTGGCCCCGGGACAGGGACAAGAGACCCAGTACTTC
. . TRBJ2-3 TRBV5-6 CASSLGDSRYTQYF TGTGCCAGCAGCTTGGGGGACTCTCGTTATACGCAGTATTTT
. . TRBJ1-1 TRBV27 CASSLSLGTEAFF TGTGCCAGCAGTTTAAGTCTTGGCACTGAAGCTTTCTTT
. . TRBJ1-2 TRBV29-1 CSVGTPGHGYGYTF TGCAGCGTTGGTACCCCGGGCCACGGCTATGGCTACACCTTC
. . TRBJ1-6 TRBV30 CAWNGGEGSPLHF TGTGCCTGGAACGGCGGGGAAGGATCACCCCTCCACTTT
. . TRBJ2-7 TRBV4-3 CASSQDWSLPLEQYF TGCGCCAGCAGCCAAGATTGGTCTTTACCCCTAGAGCAGTACTTC
. . TRBJ1-5 TRBV7-7 CASSFNRGGDQPQHF TGTGCCAGCAGCTTCAATCGGGGGGGGGATCAGCCCCAGCATTTT
. . TRBJ2-7 TRBV6-6 CASNAGALLYEQYF TGTGCCAGCAACGCCGGTGCTCTCCTGTACGAGCAGTACTTC
. TRBD2 TRBJ2-3 TRBV7-2 CASSLVFSGQGTDTQYF TGTGCCAGCAGCTTAGTTTTTAGCGGGCAAGGCACAGATACGCAGTATTTT